A selection of T cell receptor beta chains follows, all from one sample in a study of blood T cell repertoires in COVID-19. Libraries were prepared by immunoSEQ multiplex PCR; TCRdb keeps only in-frame clonotypes and omits some of them. The sample holds roughly 79,000 clones, about 90% seen once. The sequenced sample was peripheral blood. All receptors derive from a man aged 50 or older with active COVID-19. The CDR3 runs from the conserved cysteine through the conserved F or W. D genes are given only for firm matches. The size field is filled for only some rows; it gives once, few, many or a size class.

CDR3aa: CASSQRGTGGTGELFF; CDR3nt: TGTGCCAGCAGCCAAAGAGGGACAGGGGGGACCGGGGAGCTGTTTTTT; abundance: NA; d_gene: TRBD1; len: 16; j_gene: TRBJ2-2; v_gene: TRBV3-1/TRBV3-2
CDR3aa: CASRAPVQETQYF; CDR3nt: TGTGCCAGCAGGGCCCCTGTACAAGAGACCCAGTACTTC; abundance: NA; d_gene: NA; len: 13; j_gene: TRBJ2-5; v_gene: TRBV7-9
CDR3aa: CASSGGGFSGNTIYF; CDR3nt: TGTGCCAGCAGTGGAGGCGGTTTCTCTGGAAACACCATATATTTT; abundance: NA; d_gene: NA; len: 15; j_gene: TRBJ1-3; v_gene: TRBV2
CDR3aa: CASSVGGAWTQPQHF; CDR3nt: TGTGCCAGCAGCGTAGGGGGCGCTTGGACTCAGCCCCAGCATTTT; abundance: NA; d_gene: NA; len: 15; j_gene: TRBJ1-5; v_gene: TRBV9
CDR3aa: CASSTDTNNEQFF; CDR3nt: TGTGCCAGTAGTACAGACACAAACAATGAGCAGTTCTTC; abundance: NA; d_gene: NA; len: 13; j_gene: TRBJ2-1; v_gene: TRBV19
CDR3aa: CASSPDPSWGGDEQYF; CDR3nt: TGTGCCAGCAGCCCCGACCCTAGCTGGGGGGGCGACGAGCAGTACTTC; abundance: NA; d_gene: NA; len: 16; j_gene: TRBJ2-7; v_gene: TRBV9
CDR3aa: CASSPDRGGDNTEAFF; CDR3nt: TGTGCCAGCTCACCGGACAGGGGGGGAGACAACACTGAAGCTTTCTTT; abundance: once; d_gene: TRBD1; len: 16; j_gene: TRBJ1-1; v_gene: TRBV18
CDR3aa: CASRGTGQSEGYTF; CDR3nt: TGCGCCAGCAGAGGGACAGGTCAATCTGAAGGCTACACCTTC; abundance: NA; d_gene: TRBD1; len: 14; j_gene: TRBJ1-2; v_gene: TRBV5-1
CDR3aa: CASSARDSNTEAFF; CDR3nt: TGTGCCAGCAGCGCCCGGGACAGCAACACTGAAGCTTTCTTT; abundance: NA; d_gene: TRBD1; len: 14; j_gene: TRBJ1-1; v_gene: TRBV2
CDR3aa: CASSTRGSSYNEQFF; CDR3nt: TGTGCCAGTAGTACCCGCGGGAGTTCCTACAATGAGCAGTTCTTC; abundance: once; d_gene: TRBD2; len: 15; j_gene: TRBJ2-1; v_gene: TRBV19
CDR3aa: CASSPRGNSYEQYF; CDR3nt: TGTGCCAGCAGCCCGCGGGGGAACTCCTACGAGCAGTACTTC; abundance: NA; d_gene: TRBD2; len: 14; j_gene: TRBJ2-7; v_gene: TRBV7-3
CDR3aa: CASSIGLAGTLYNEQFF; CDR3nt: TGTGCCAGCAGCATTGGGCTAGCGGGGACCCTATACAATGAGCAGTTCTTC; abundance: NA; d_gene: TRBD2; len: 17; j_gene: TRBJ2-1; v_gene: TRBV28
CDR3aa: CASSPPGHRAKNIQYF; CDR3nt: TGTGCCAGCAGTCCCCCGGGACACAGAGCCAAAAACATTCAGTACTTC; abundance: NA; d_gene: NA; len: 16; j_gene: TRBJ2-4; v_gene: TRBV2
CDR3aa: CASITVGQGNYNEQFF; CDR3nt: TGTGCCAGCATCACCGTGGGACAGGGCAACTACAATGAGCAGTTCTTC; abundance: NA; d_gene: TRBD1; len: 16; j_gene: TRBJ2-1; v_gene: TRBV5-6
CDR3aa: CASSGQGSYEQYF; CDR3nt: TGTGCCAGTAGTGGGCAGGGTTCCTACGAGCAGTACTTC; abundance: NA; d_gene: NA; len: 13; j_gene: TRBJ2-7; v_gene: TRBV19
CDR3aa: CASSFGSTQYF; CDR3nt: TGTGCCAGCAGCTTCGGGTCTACGCAGTATTTT; abundance: NA; d_gene: NA; len: 11; j_gene: TRBJ2-3; v_gene: TRBV5-8
CDR3aa: CASRRTLNLDRGTEAFF; CDR3nt: TGTGCCAGCAGACGGACATTAAACCTGGACAGGGGTACTGAAGCTTTCTTT; abundance: NA; d_gene: TRBD1; len: 17; j_gene: TRBJ1-1; v_gene: TRBV7-9
CDR3aa: CASSDSLAGEGYEQYF; CDR3nt: TGTGCCAGCAGTGATTCACTAGCGGGAGAGGGGTACGAGCAGTACTTC; abundance: NA; d_gene: TRBD2; len: 16; j_gene: TRBJ2-7; v_gene: TRBV2
CDR3aa: CASSVGRDTEAFF; CDR3nt: TGTGCCAGCAGCGTAGGGAGGGACACTGAAGCTTTCTTT; abundance: once; d_gene: NA; len: 13; j_gene: TRBJ1-1; v_gene: TRBV9
CDR3aa: CLVRVTGEGYTF; CDR3nt: TGTTTAGTCCGGGTGACAGGGGAGGGCTACACCTTC; abundance: NA; d_gene: TRBD1; len: 12; j_gene: TRBJ1-2; v_gene: TRBV19
CDR3aa: CASRAGGPHEQYF; CDR3nt: TGTGCCAGCAGGGCGGGAGGGCCCCACGAGCAGTACTTC; abundance: NA; d_gene: TRBD2; len: 13; j_gene: TRBJ2-7; v_gene: TRBV28
CDR3aa: CASFKAGGPTYEQYF; CDR3nt: TGTGCCAGCTTTAAGGCGGGAGGGCCTACCTACGAGCAGTACTTC; abundance: NA; d_gene: TRBD2; len: 15; j_gene: TRBJ2-7; v_gene: TRBV28
CDR3aa: CASSLPEGGILGQFF; CDR3nt: TGTGCCAGCAGCCTCCCTGAAGGGGGTATTTTAGGGCAGTTCTTC; abundance: NA; d_gene: NA; len: 15; j_gene: TRBJ2-1; v_gene: TRBV28
CDR3aa: CASNQGSILNQPQHF; CDR3nt: TGTGCCAGTAACCAGGGAAGCATCCTTAATCAGCCCCAGCATTTT; abundance: NA; d_gene: NA; len: 15; j_gene: TRBJ1-5; v_gene: TRBV19
CDR3aa: CASSPPIGRRGSNTGELFF; CDR3nt: TGTGCCAGCTCACCACCGATCGGGCGCAGGGGGTCGAACACCGGGGAGCTGTTTTTT; abundance: few; d_gene: TRBD1; len: 19; j_gene: TRBJ2-2; v_gene: TRBV18
CDR3aa: CASSLAGGGTEAFF; CDR3nt: TGCGCCAGCAGCTTGGCCGGGGGAGGGACTGAAGCTTTCTTT; abundance: once; d_gene: NA; len: 14; j_gene: TRBJ1-1; v_gene: TRBV5-1
CDR3aa: CASSQRLAGFQEETQYF; CDR3nt: TGTGCCAGCAGCCAAAGACTAGCGGGCTTTCAAGAAGAGACCCAGTACTTC; abundance: NA; d_gene: TRBD2; len: 17; j_gene: TRBJ2-5; v_gene: TRBV14
CDR3aa: CASSAGDSNSNEQFF; CDR3nt: TGTGCCAGCAGCGCGGGGGACTCAAACTCTAATGAGCAGTTCTTC; abundance: NA; d_gene: NA; len: 15; j_gene: TRBJ2-1; v_gene: TRBV9
CDR3aa: CASRGTENYGYTF; CDR3nt: TGTGCCAGCCGCGGGACAGAGAACTATGGCTACACCTTC; abundance: NA; d_gene: TRBD1; len: 13; j_gene: TRBJ1-2; v_gene: TRBV6-5
CDR3aa: CASRPGTGLEKLFF; CDR3nt: TGTGCCAGCCGACCAGGGACAGGGCTTGAAAAACTGTTTTTT; abundance: NA; d_gene: TRBD1; len: 14; j_gene: TRBJ1-4; v_gene: TRBV6-6
CDR3aa: CAISESLAGGADTQYF; CDR3nt: TGTGCCATCAGTGAGTCCCTAGCGGGAGGAGCAGATACGCAGTATTTT; abundance: NA; d_gene: TRBD2; len: 16; j_gene: TRBJ2-3; v_gene: TRBV10-3
CDR3aa: CASSLEEGGYTF; CDR3nt: TGTGCCAGCAGCTTAGAGGAGGGAGGCTACACCTTC; abundance: NA; d_gene: NA; len: 12; j_gene: TRBJ1-2; v_gene: TRBV7-9
CDR3aa: CASSFFQGAGNQPQHF; CDR3nt: TGTGCCAGCAGTTTCTTTCAGGGGGCCGGCAATCAGCCCCAGCATTTT; abundance: NA; d_gene: TRBD1; len: 16; j_gene: TRBJ1-5; v_gene: TRBV28
CDR3aa: CSASRTQETQYF; CDR3nt: TGCAGTGCTAGTCGGACTCAAGAGACCCAGTACTTC; abundance: NA; d_gene: NA; len: 12; j_gene: TRBJ2-5; v_gene: TRBV20-1
CDR3aa: CASSIAGRGEQFF; CDR3nt: TGTGCCAGTAGTATCGCGGGAAGGGGTGAGCAGTTCTTC; abundance: NA; d_gene: NA; len: 13; j_gene: TRBJ2-1; v_gene: TRBV19
CDR3aa: CASSWADYSNQPQHF; CDR3nt: TGTGCCAGTAGTTGGGCAGATTATAGCAATCAGCCCCAGCATTTT; abundance: NA; d_gene: NA; len: 15; j_gene: TRBJ1-5; v_gene: TRBV19
CDR3aa: CASSLVGMRSGELFF; CDR3nt: TGTGCCAGCAGCTTGGTCGGGATGCGGTCCGGGGAGCTGTTTTTT; abundance: NA; d_gene: NA; len: 15; j_gene: TRBJ2-2; v_gene: TRBV5-6
CDR3aa: CASSRDSNTEAFF; CDR3nt: TGTGCCAGCAGTCGGGACAGTAACACTGAAGCTTTCTTT; abundance: NA; d_gene: TRBD1; len: 13; j_gene: TRBJ1-1; v_gene: TRBV7-3
CDR3aa: CASSLTGLGSYNQPQHF; CDR3nt: TGTGCCAGCAGCTTGACAGGGCTGGGTAGTTACAATCAGCCCCAGCATTTT; abundance: NA; d_gene: NA; len: 17; j_gene: TRBJ1-5; v_gene: TRBV5-6
CDR3aa: CASSPGNTEAFF; CDR3nt: TGCGCCAGCAGCCCAGGGAACACTGAAGCTTTCTTT; abundance: NA; d_gene: NA; len: 12; j_gene: TRBJ1-1; v_gene: TRBV5-1
CDR3aa: CASSWGQGSSEQYF; CDR3nt: TGTGCCAGCAGCTGGGGACAGGGGAGTTCCGAGCAGTACTTC; abundance: few; d_gene: TRBD1; len: 14; j_gene: TRBJ2-7; v_gene: TRBV5-6
CDR3aa: CATKGGSTTDTQYF; CDR3nt: TGTGCCACGAAAGGGGGTTCTACCACAGATACGCAGTATTTT; abundance: NA; d_gene: NA; len: 14; j_gene: TRBJ2-3; v_gene: TRBV28
CDR3aa: CASRPQGVLNEQYF; CDR3nt: TGTGCCAGCAGACCTCAGGGGGTACTAAACGAGCAGTACTTC; abundance: NA; d_gene: TRBD1; len: 14; j_gene: TRBJ2-7; v_gene: TRBV27
CDR3aa: CASSFGTSPEQYF; CDR3nt: TGTGCCAGCAGCTTCGGGACTAGCCCGGAGCAGTACTTC; abundance: NA; d_gene: TRBD2; len: 13; j_gene: TRBJ2-7; v_gene: TRBV11-2
CDR3aa: CASSLKRQMNTGELFF; CDR3nt: TGTGCCAGCAGCTTAAAGAGACAGATGAACACCGGGGAGCTGTTTTTT; abundance: NA; d_gene: NA; len: 16; j_gene: TRBJ2-2; v_gene: TRBV7-8
CDR3aa: CASSLGYGAGTDTQYF; CDR3nt: TGTGCCAGCAGTCTCGGATACGGCGCGGGCACAGATACGCAGTATTTT; abundance: medium-sized; d_gene: NA; len: 16; j_gene: TRBJ2-3; v_gene: TRBV28
CDR3aa: CASSPGPLNTDTQYF; CDR3nt: TGTGCCAGCTCACCGGGCCCCCTTAACACAGATACGCAGTATTTT; abundance: NA; d_gene: NA; len: 15; j_gene: TRBJ2-3; v_gene: TRBV18
CDR3aa: CASSVEGLVETQYF; CDR3nt: TGTGCCAGCAGTGTGGAAGGACTGGTAGAGACCCAGTACTTC; abundance: NA; d_gene: NA; len: 14; j_gene: TRBJ2-5; v_gene: TRBV2
CDR3aa: CASSLAAGRYNEQFF; CDR3nt: TGCGCCAGCAGCTTGGCGGCGGGAAGGTACAATGAGCAGTTCTTC; abundance: NA; d_gene: NA; len: 15; j_gene: TRBJ2-1; v_gene: TRBV5-1
CDR3aa: CASSKVRTDQPQHF; CDR3nt: TGTGCCAGCAGCAAAGTCCGGACTGATCAGCCCCAGCATTTT; abundance: NA; d_gene: NA; len: 14; j_gene: TRBJ1-5; v_gene: TRBV21-1